The T cell receptor beta chain under discussion was sequenced for a study of chemoradiotherapy in HPV16-positive cancers (dated by TCRdb to between 2021 and 2024). Some background on the complete study: Candidate HPV-specific T-cell clones and common TCR motifs were defined by functional T-cell assays performed on cells from two HPV16-positive patients. The candidate HPV-specific TCRs and motifs were subsequently tracked in TCR repertoires obtained from about 79 patients with HPV-related cancers. The study asked whether T-cell immunity against the HPV oncoproteins E6 and E7 changes during chemoradiotherapy and whether it affects survival.

The library relied on the immunoSEQ multiplex PCR assay. Entries here come from immuneACCESS through TCRdb and include only in-frame sequences with V and J called. Some clones fail to appear in such tables; in the studies checked, an unresolved V gene covers under half of the shortfall, and the cause of the remainder is unknown. Within this sample are approximately 20,000 clones, with around 88% of them counted one time only. The ten largest make up roughly 4.4% of the sample. A word on this clone: Its antigen has not been determined. No quality values exist for individual bases; no much larger clone is one base distant.

Summary of the overall study and its limitations: Expansion of candidate HPV-specific clones and E7-related TCR motifs was observed in the tumor microenvironment during treatment, whereas no such expansion was observed for non-HPV-specific T cells. In HPV16-positive patients, expansion of HPV-responsive T cells during chemoradiotherapy was associated with improved recurrence-free survival. The functional definition of HPV-specific T cells was derived from only two HPV16-positive patients, and the survival association was reported for HPV16-positive patients.

There are 17 amino acids in the CDR3, from cysteine to phenylalanine inclusive. CDR3 DNA only is kept here, 51 bases in frame from base 1. Trimming costs V 4 bases and J 0 bases, and their ends lie 18 bases apart. Based on the germline V gene, the CDR1 and CDR2 sequences are MNHNS and SASEGT. Repertoires were sampled multiple times during chemoradiotherapy, which allowed clonal expansion in the tumor microenvironment to be followed. The TCR comes from a human donor with HPV-associated anogenital cancer. The rearranged chain carries TRBV6-1 and TRBJ1-1; the D gene assignment is ambiguous. The input for sequencing was blood, taken from a patient who underwent chemoradiotherapy. In nucleotide form, the sequence is TGTGCCAGCAGTGGACGCGGCAGTTGGAGGCTGAACACTGAAGCTTTCTTT. It specifies CASSGRGSWRLNTEAFF.